This is a list of T cell receptor beta chains from one sample in a study of shared clonotypes between healthy human individuals. Some clones are missing from TCRdb's copy, which holds only in-frame ones; the method was immunoSEQ multiplex PCR. The profile covers fewer than 850,000 clones, with approximately 97% appearing a single time and less than 0.25% taken by the ten largest. The sequenced material came from naive CD8+ T cells sorted from blood. All receptors derive from a man aged 25 to 40 in good health. The CDR3 runs from the conserved cysteine through the conserved F or W.

v_call,j_call,cdr3_aa
TRBV4-3,TRBJ2-3,CASSQATSGRWADTQYF
TRBV11-2,TRBJ2-3,CASSSISDTQYF
TRBV2,TRBJ2-7,CASTGSGKEAGGFYEQYF
TRBV5-1,TRBJ1-2,CASHPWGGGGYTF
TRBV5-1,TRBJ2-1,CASSVTGTGVRNEQFF
TRBV29-1,TRBJ2-7,CSVLNTTGVVEQYF
TRBV6-5,TRBJ1-1,CASSWGQGGNTEAFF
TRBV11-3,TRBJ1-1,CASSLGAGTEAFF
TRBV28,TRBJ1-2,CASSFIQGPAYGYTF
TRBV7-8,TRBJ2-2,CASSSLREGRPGSCFF
TRBV7-9,TRBJ2-7,CASSLRLAPDEQYF
TRBV6-6,TRBJ2-7,CASSSSTVAYEQYF
TRBV2,TRBJ1-5,CASMSGDSTRQPQHF
TRBV14,TRBJ2-7,CASSQDGHFYEQYF
TRBV7-9,TRBJ1-2,CASSLESVIGGPLTF
TRBV2,TRBJ1-1,CASRPLLGQNTEAFF
TRBV28,TRBJ2-7,CASSPYRGSSYEQYF